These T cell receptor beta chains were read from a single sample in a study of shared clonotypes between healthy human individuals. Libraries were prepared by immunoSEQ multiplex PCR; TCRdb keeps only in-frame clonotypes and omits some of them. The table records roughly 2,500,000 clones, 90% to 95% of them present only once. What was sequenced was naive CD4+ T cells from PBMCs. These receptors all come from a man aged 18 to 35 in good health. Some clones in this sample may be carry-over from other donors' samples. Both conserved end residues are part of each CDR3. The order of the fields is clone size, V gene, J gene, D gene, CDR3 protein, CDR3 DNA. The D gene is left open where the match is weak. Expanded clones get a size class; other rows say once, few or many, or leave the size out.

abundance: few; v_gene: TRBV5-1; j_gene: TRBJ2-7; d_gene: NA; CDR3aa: CASSDKDHVLDEQYF; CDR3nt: TGCGCCAGCAGCGACAAGGACCACGTTCTAGACGAGCAGTACTTC
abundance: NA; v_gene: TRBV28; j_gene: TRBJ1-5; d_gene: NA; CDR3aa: CASRQGTLSSNQPQHF; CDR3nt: TGTGCCAGCAGGCAGGGGACTTTAAGTAGCAATCAGCCCCAGCATTTT
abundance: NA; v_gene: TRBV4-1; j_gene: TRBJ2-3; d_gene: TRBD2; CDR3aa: CASSPSRLANADTQYF; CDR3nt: TGCGCCAGCAGCCCCAGTAGACTAGCGAACGCAGATACGCAGTATTTT
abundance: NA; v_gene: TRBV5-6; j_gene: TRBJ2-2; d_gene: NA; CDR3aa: CASSLRAGGKSGELFF; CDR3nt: TGTGCCAGCAGCTTGAGGGCTGGGGGGAAGTCCGGGGAGCTGTTTTTT
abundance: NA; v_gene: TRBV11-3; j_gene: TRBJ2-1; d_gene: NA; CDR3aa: CASSLDSREQFF; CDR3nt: TGTGCCAGCAGCTTAGATTCCAGGGAGCAGTTCTTC
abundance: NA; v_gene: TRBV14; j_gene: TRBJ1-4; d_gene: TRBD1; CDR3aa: CASSQDRQGREKLFF; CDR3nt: TGTGCCAGCAGCCAAGATCGACAGGGTCGTGAAAAACTGTTTTTT
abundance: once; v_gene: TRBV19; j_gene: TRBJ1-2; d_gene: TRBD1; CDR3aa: CASSIKGQGGALYGYTF; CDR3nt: TGTGCCAGTAGTATCAAGGGACAGGGGGGTGCCCTCTATGGCTACACCTTC
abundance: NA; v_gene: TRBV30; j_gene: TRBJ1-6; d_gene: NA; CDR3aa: CAWTTISGNSPLHF; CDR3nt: TGTGCCTGGACGACTATTTCTGGGAATTCACCCCTCCACTTT
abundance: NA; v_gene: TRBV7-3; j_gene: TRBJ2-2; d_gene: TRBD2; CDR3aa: CASSLTAGTVTGELFF; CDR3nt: TGTGCCAGCAGCTTGACAGCGGGAACGGTTACCGGGGAGCTGTTTTTT
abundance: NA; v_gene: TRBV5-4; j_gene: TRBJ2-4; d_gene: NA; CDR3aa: CASSLRGLAKNIQYF; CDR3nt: TGTGCCAGCAGCTTGCGAGGGCTAGCCAAAAACATTCAGTACTTC
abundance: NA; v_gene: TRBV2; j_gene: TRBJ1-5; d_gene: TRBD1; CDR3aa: CASRPGTGPGVTQHF; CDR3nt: TGTGCCAGCAGGCCCGGGACAGGGCCGGGCGTGACCCAGCATTTT
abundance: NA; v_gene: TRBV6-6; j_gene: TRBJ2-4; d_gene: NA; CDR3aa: CASSYSRENIQYF; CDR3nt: TGTGCCAGCAGTTACTCTCGGGAAAACATTCAGTACTTC
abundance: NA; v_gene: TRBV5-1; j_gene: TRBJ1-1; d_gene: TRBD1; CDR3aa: CASSLGQGVMWNTEAFF; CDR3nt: TGCGCCAGCAGCTTGGGGCAGGGGGTAATGTGGAACACTGAAGCTTTCTTT
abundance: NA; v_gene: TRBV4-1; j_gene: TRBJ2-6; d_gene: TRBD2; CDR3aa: CASSQDRLAGGPGANVLTF; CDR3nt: TGCGCCAGCAGCCAAGATAGGCTAGCGGGAGGGCCTGGGGCCAACGTCCTGACTTTC
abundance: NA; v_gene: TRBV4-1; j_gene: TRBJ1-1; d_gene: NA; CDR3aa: CASSQDRTPVGAFF; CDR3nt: TGCGCCAGCAGCCAAGATCGAACCCCAGTTGGCGCTTTCTTT
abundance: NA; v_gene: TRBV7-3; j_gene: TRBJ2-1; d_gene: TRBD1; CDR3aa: CASSENRDRLYNEQFF; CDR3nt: TGTGCCAGCAGCGAGAACCGGGACAGGCTCTACAATGAGCAGTTCTTC
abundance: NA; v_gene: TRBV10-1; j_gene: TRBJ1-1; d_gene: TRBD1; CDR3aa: CASSPGAGQGAFYAEAFF; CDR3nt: TGCGCCAGCAGCCCCGGAGCGGGACAGGGGGCGTTCTACGCTGAAGCTTTCTTT
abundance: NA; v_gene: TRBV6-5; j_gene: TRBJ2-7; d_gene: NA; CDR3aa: CASSYLAQGYSYEQYF; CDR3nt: TGTGCCAGCAGTTACCTTGCGCAGGGCTACTCCTACGAGCAGTACTTC
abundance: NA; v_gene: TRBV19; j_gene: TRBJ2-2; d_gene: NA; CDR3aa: CASRRAENTGELFF; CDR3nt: TGTGCCAGTAGGAGGGCAGAGAACACCGGGGAGCTGTTTTTT
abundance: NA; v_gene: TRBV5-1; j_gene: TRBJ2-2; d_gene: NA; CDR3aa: CASSEQTVPGTGELFF; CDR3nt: TGCGCCAGCAGCGAACAGACCGTCCCCGGGACCGGGGAGCTGTTTTTT
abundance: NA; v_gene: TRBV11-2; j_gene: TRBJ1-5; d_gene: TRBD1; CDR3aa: CASSLGWDRNQPQHF; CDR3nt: TGTGCCAGCAGCTTAGGGTGGGACAGAAATCAGCCCCAGCATTTT
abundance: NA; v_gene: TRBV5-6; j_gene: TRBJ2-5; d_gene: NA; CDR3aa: CASSVRAGWSKEETQYF; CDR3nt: TGTGCCAGCAGCGTCCGAGCAGGGTGGAGCAAGGAAGAGACCCAGTACTTC
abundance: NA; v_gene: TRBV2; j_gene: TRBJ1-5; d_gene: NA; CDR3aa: CASSGAGINQPQHF; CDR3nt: TGTGCCAGCAGTGGGGCAGGGATCAATCAGCCCCAGCATTTT
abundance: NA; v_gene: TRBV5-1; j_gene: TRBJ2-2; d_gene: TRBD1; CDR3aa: CASSLRQGASGELFF; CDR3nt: TGCGCCAGCAGCTTGCGACAGGGGGCGTCCGGGGAGCTGTTTTTT
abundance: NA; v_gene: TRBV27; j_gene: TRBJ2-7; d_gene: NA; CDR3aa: CASSPSGKGAYEQYF; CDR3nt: TGTGCCAGCAGTCCCAGTGGGAAGGGAGCCTACGAGCAGTACTTC
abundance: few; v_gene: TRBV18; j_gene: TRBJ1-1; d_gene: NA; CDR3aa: CASSPLFLDTEAFF; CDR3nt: TGTGCCAGCTCACCACTGTTTTTAGACACTGAAGCTTTCTTT
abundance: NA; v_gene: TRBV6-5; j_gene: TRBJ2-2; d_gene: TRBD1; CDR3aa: CASTPGGTGELFF; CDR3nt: TGTGCCAGCACCCCAGGGGGCACCGGGGAGCTGTTTTTT
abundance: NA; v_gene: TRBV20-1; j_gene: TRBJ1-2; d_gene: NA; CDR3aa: CSAPANYGYTF; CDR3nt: TGCAGTGCCCCAGCTAACTATGGCTACACCTTC
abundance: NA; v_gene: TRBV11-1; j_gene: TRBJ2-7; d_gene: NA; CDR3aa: CASTKPGLSYEQYF; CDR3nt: TGTGCCAGCACCAAACCGGGACTCTCCTACGAGCAGTACTTC
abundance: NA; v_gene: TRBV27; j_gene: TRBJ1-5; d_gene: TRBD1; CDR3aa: CASSPTGDRNQPQHF; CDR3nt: TGTGCCAGCAGCCCGACAGGGGACCGCAATCAGCCCCAGCATTTT
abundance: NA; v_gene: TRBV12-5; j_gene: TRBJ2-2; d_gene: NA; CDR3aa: CASALSSSRELFF; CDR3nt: TGTGCTAGTGCCCTGAGTTCGTCTCGGGAGCTGTTTTTT
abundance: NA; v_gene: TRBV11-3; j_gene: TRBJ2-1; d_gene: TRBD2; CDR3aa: CASSGRAGGPPLDNEQFF; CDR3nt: TGTGCCAGCAGCGGAAGGGCGGGAGGGCCTCCCCTTGACAATGAGCAGTTCTTC
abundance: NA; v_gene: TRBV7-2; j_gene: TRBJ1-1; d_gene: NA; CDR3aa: CASSLEGFVNTEAFF; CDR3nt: TGTGCCAGCAGCTTAGAGGGGTTCGTAAACACTGAAGCTTTCTTT
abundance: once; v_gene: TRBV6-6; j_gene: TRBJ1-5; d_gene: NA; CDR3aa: CASSENIYQPQHF; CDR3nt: TGTGCCAGCAGTGAGAACATTTATCAGCCCCAGCATTTT
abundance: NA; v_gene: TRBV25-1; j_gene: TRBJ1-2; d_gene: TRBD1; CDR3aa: CARSVPGQGYGYTF; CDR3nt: TGTGCCCGCAGTGTACCGGGACAGGGCTATGGCTACACCTTC
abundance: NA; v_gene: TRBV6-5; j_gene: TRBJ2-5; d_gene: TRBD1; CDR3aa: CASSGTGLGETQYF; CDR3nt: TGTGCCAGCAGTGGGACAGGGCTTGGAGAGACCCAGTACTTC
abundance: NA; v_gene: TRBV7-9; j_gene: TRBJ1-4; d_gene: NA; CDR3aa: CASSSPRPTNEKLFF; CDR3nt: TGTGCCAGCAGCTCCCCCAGGCCAACTAATGAAAAACTGTTTTTT
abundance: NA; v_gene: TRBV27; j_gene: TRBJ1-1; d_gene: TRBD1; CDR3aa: CASSSIRDSLNTEAFF; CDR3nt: TGTGCCAGCAGTTCGATTCGGGACAGCCTGAACACTGAAGCTTTCTTT
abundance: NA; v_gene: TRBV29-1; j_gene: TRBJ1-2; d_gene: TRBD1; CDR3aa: CSASKTGENYGYTF; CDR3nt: TGCAGCGCCTCTAAGACAGGGGAGAACTATGGCTACACCTTC
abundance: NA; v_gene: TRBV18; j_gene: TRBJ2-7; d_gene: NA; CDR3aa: CASSPYGDSAYEQYF; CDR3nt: TGTGCCAGCTCACCTTACGGGGACTCAGCCTACGAGCAGTACTTC
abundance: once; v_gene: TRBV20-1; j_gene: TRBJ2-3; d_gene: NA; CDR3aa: CSARVDTQYF; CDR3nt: TGCAGTGCTAGGGTAGATACGCAGTATTTT
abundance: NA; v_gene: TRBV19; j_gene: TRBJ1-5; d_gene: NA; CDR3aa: CASSITGRRQPQHF; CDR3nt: TGTGCCAGTAGTATTACAGGGAGGAGGCAGCCCCAGCATTTT
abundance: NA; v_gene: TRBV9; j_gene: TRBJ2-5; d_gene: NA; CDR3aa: CASSVDRGEETQYF; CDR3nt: TGTGCCAGCAGCGTAGATAGGGGGGAAGAGACCCAGTACTTC
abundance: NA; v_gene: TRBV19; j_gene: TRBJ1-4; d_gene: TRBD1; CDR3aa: CASSVDRGSTNEKLFF; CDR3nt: TGTGCCAGTAGTGTGGACAGGGGCTCAACTAATGAAAAACTGTTTTTT
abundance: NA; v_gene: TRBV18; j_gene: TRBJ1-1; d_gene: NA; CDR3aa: CASSPPRKGEAFF; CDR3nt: TGTGCCAGCTCACCACCGAGAAAGGGTGAAGCTTTCTTT
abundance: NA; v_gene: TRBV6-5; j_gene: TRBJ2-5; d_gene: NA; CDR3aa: CASSYRGETQYF; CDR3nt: TGTGCCAGCAGTTACCGGGGAGAGACCCAGTACTTC
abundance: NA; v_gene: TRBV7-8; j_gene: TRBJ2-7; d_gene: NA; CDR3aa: CASTTSTHLHHEQYF; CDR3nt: TGTGCCAGCACCACGTCCACCCATCTTCACCACGAGCAGTACTTC
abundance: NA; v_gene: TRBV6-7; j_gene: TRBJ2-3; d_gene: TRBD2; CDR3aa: CASSYRLAGDTQYF; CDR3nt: TGTGCCAGCAGTTACCGGCTAGCGGGAGATACGCAGTATTTT